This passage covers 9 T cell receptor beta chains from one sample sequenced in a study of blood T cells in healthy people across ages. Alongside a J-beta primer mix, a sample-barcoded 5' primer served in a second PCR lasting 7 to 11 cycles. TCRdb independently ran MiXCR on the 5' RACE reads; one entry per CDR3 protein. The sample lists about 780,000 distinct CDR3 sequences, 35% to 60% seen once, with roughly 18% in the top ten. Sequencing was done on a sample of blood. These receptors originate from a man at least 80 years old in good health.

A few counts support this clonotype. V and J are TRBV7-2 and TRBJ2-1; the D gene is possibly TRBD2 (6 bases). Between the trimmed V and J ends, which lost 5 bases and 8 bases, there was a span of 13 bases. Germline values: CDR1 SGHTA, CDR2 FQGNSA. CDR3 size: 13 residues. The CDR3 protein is CASSLAWGDEQFF. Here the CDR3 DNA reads TGTGCCAGCAGCCTCGCCTGGGGGGATGAGCAGTTCTTC.

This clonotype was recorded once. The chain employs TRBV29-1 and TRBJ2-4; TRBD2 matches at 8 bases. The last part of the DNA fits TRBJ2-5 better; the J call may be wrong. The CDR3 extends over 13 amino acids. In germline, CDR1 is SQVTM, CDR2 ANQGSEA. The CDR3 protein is CSAETSDQETQYF. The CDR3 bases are TGCAGCGCCGAGACTAGCGACCAAGAGACCCAGTACTTC.

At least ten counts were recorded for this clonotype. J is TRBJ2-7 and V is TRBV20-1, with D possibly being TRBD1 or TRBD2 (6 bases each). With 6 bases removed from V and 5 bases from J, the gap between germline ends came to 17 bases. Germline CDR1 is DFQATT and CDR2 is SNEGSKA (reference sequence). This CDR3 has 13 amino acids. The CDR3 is CSASGGGTDEQYF. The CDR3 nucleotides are TGCAGTGCCTCAGGAGGGGGGACGGACGAGCAGTACTTC.

CDR3 nucleotide sequence: TGCGCCAGCAGCTTTAAGGGGACGTCCCAGTACTTC. It codes for CASSFKGTSQYF. V and J are TRBV5-1 and TRBJ2-7, with D perhaps matching TRBD1 or TRBD2 (5 bases each). V dropped 2 bases and J dropped 10 bases, with 13 bases sitting between them. Germline assignment: CDR1 SGHRS and CDR2 YFSETQ. This CDR3 is 12 amino acids long.

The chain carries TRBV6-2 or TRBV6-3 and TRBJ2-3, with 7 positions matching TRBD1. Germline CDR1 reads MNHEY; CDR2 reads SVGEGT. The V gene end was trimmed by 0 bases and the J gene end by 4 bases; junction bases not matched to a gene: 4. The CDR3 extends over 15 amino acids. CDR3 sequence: CASSYSPGTADTQYF. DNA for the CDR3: TGTGCCAGCAGTTACTCTCCGGGGACAGCAGATACGCAGTATTTT.

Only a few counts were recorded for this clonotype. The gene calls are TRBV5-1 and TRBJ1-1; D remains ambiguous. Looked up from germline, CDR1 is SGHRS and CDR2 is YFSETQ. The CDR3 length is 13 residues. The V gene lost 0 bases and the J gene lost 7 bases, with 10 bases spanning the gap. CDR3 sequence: CASSLVGLDEAFF. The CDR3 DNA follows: TGCGCCAGCAGCTTGGTAGGGCTGGATGAAGCTTTCTTT.

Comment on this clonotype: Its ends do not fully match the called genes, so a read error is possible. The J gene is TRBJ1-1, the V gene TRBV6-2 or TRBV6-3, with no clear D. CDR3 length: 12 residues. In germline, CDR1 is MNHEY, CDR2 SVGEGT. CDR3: CVSSYLDTEAFF. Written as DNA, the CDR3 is TGTGTCAGCAGTTACCTAGATACTGAAGCTTTCTTT.

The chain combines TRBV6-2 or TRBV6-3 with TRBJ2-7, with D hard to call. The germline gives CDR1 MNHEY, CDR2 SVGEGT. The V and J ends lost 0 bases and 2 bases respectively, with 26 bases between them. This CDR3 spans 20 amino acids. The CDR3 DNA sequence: TGTGCCAGCAGTTACTCGGCGGCCCCGGGCACCAACCTGGAAACCTACGAGCAGTACTTC. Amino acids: CASSYSAAPGTNLETYEQYF.

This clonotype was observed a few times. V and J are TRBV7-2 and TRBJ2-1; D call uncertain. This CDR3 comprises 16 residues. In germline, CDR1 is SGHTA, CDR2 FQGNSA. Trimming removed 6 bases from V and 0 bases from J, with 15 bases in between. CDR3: CASRISRSSSYNEQFF. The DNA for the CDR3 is TGTGCCAGCAGGATTAGTAGGTCTAGCTCCTACAATGAGCAGTTCTTC.